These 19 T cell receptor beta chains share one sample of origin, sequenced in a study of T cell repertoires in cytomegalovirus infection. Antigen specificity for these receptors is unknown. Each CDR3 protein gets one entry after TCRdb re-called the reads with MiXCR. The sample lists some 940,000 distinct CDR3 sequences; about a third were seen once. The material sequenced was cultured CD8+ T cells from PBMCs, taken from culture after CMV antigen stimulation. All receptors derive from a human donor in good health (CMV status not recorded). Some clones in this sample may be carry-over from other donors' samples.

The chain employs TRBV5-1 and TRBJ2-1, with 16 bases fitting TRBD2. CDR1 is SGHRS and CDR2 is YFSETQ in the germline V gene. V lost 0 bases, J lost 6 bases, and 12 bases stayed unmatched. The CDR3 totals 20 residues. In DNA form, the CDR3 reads TGCGCCAGCAGCTTGGCCCCCGGGACTAGCGGGGGGGTTGTTCCCAATGAGCAGTTCTTC. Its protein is CASSLAPGTSGGVVPNEQFF.

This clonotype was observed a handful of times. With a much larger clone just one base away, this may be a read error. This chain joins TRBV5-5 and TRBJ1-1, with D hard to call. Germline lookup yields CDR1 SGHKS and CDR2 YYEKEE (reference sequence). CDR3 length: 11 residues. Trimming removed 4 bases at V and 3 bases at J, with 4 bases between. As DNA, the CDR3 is TGTGCCAGCAGCGCGGACACTGAAGCTTTCTTT. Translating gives CASSADTEAFF. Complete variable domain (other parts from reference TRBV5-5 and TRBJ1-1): DAGVTQSPTHLIKTRGQQVTLRCSPISGHKSVSWYQQVLGQGPQFIFQYYEKEERGRGNFPDRFSARQFPNYSSELNVNALLLGDSALYLCASSADTEAFFGQGTRLTVV.

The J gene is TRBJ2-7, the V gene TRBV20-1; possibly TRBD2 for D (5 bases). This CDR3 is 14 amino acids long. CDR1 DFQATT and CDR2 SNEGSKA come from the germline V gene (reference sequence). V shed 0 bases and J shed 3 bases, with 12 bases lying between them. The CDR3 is CSARDRQRNYEQYV. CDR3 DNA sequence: TGCAGTGCTAGAGATCGTCAGCGGAACTACGAGCAGTACGTC.

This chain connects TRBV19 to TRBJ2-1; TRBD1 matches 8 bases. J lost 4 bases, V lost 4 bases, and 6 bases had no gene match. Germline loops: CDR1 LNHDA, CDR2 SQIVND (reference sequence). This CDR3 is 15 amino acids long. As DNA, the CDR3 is TGTGCCAGTAGTAGGGGGACAGGCTTGTACAATGAGCAGTTCTTC. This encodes CASSRGTGLYNEQFF.

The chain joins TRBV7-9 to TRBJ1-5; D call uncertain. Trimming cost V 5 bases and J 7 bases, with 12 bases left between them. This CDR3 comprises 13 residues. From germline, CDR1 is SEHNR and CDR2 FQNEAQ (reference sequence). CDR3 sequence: CASSPLPGQPQHF. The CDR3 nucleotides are TGTGCCAGCAGCCCCCTCCCGGGGCAGCCCCAGCATTTT.

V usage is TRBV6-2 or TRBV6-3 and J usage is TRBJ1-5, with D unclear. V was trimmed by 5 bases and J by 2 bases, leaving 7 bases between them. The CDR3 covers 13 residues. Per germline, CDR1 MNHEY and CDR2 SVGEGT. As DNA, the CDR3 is TGTGCCAGCAGTCGGACCCGCAATCAGCCCCAGCATTTT. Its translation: CASSRTRNQPQHF.

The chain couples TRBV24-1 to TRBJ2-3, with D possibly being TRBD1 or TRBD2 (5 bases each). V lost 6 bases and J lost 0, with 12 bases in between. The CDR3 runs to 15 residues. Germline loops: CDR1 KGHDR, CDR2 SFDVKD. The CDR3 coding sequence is TGTGCCACCAGTCTTAGGGACCGAAGCACAGATACGCAGTATTTT. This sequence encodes CATSLRDRSTDTQYF.

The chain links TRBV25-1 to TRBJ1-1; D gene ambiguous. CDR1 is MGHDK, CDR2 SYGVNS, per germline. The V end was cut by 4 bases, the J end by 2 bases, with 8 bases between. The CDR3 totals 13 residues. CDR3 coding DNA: TGTGCCAGCAGTGGCCGGAATAACACTGAAGCTTTCTTT. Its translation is CASSGRNNTEAFF.

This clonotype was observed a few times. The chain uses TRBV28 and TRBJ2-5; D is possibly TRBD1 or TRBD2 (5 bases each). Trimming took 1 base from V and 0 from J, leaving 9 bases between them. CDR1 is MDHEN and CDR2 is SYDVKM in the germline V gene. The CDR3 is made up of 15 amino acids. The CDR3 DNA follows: TGTGCCAGCAGTTTATATTGGGGGAACCAAGAGACCCAGTACTTC. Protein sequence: CASSLYWGNQETQYF.

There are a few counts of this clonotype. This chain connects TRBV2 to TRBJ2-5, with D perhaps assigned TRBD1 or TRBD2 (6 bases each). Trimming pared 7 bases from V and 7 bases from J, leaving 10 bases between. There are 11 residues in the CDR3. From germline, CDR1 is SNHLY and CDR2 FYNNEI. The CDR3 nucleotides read TGTGCCAGCATCGGGGGCCCGACCCAGTACTTC. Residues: CASIGGPTQYF.

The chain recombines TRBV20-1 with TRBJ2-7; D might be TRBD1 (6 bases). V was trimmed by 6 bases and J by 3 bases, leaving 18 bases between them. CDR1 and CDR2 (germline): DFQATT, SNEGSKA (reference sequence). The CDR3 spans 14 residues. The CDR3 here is CSAANPGQRYEQYF. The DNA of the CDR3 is TGCAGTGCCGCAAATCCGGGACAACGCTACGAGCAGTACTTC.

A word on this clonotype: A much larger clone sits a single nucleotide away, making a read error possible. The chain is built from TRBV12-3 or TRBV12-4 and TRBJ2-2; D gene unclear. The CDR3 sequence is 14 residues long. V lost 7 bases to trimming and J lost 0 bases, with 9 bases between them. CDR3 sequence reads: CASTLETNTGELFF. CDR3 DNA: TGTGCCAGCACCTTAGAGACGAACACCGGGGAGCTGTTTTTT.

The CDR3 here is CASSSLRDTRSGNTIYF. The DNA of the CDR3 is TGTGCCAGCAGTTCCCTCCGGGACACACGCTCTGGAAACACCATATATTTT. This chain connects TRBV12-3 or TRBV12-4 to TRBJ1-3; possibly TRBD1 for D (6 bases). The CDR3 spans 17 residues. With 4 bases removed from V and 0 bases from J, the gap between germline ends came to 16 bases.

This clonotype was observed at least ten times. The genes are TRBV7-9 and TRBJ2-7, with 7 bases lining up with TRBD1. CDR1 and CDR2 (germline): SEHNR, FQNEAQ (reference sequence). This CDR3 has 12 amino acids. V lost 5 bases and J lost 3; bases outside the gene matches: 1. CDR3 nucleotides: TGTGCCAGCAGCGGGGACAGCTACGAGCAGTACTTC. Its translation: CASSGDSYEQYF.

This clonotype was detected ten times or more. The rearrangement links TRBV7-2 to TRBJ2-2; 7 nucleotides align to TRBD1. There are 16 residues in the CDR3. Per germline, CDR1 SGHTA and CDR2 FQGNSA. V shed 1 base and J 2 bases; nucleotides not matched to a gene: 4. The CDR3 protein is CASSLVAGGNTGELFF. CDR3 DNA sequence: TGTGCCAGCAGCTTAGTGGCAGGGGGAAACACCGGGGAGCTGTTTTTT.

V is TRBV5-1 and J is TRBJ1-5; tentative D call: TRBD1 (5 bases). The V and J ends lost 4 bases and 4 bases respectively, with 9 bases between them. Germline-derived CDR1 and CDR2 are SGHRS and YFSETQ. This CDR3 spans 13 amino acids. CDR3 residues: CASSPEGNQPQHF. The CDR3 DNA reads TGCGCCAGCAGCCCCGAGGGGAATCAGCCCCAGCATTTT.

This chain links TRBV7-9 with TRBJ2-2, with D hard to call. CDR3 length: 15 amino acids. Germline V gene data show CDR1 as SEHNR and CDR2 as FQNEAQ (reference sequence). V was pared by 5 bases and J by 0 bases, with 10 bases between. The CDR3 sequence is CASSAKQTNTGELFF. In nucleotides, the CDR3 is TGTGCCAGCAGCGCAAAACAGACGAACACCGGGGAGCTGTTTTTT. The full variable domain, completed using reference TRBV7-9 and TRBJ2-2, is DTGVSQNPRHKITKRGQNVTFRCDPISEHNRLYWYRQTLGQGPEFLTYFQNEAQLEKSRLLSDRFSAERPKGSFSTLEIQRTEQGDSAMYLCASSAKQTNTGELFFGEGSRLTVL.

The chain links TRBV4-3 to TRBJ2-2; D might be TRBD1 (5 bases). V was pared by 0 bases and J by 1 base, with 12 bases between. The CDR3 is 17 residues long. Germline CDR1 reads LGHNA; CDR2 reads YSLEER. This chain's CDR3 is CASSQDDSRVNTGELFF. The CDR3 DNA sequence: TGCGCCAGCAGCCAAGATGACAGTAGGGTGAACACCGGGGAGCTGTTTTTT.

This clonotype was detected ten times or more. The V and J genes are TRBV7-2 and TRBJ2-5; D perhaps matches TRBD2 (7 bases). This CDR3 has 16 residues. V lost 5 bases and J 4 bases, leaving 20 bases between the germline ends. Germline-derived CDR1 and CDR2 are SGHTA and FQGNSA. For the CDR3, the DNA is TGTGCCAGCAGCCAGGTCGTAGGGGGGGCCACAGAGACCCAGTACTTC. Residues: CASSQVVGGATETQYF.